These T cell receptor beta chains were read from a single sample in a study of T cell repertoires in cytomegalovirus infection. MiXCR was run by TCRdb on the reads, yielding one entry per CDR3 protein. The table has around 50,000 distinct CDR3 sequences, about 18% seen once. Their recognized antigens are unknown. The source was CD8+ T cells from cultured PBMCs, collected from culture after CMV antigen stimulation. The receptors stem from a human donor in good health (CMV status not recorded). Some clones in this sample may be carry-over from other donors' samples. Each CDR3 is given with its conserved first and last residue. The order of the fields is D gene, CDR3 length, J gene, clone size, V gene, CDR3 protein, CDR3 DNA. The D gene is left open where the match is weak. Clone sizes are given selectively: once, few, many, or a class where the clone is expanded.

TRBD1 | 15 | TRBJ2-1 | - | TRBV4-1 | CASSPGGQAHNEQFF | TGCGCCAGCAGCCCAGGGGGACAGGCACACAATGAGCAGTTCTTC
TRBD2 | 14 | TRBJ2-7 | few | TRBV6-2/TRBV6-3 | CASSRLAPTYEQYF | TGTGCCAGCTCGAGACTAGCGCCGACCTACGAGCAGTACTTC
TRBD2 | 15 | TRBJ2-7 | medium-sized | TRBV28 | CASRPTSGRPGEQYF | TGTGCCAGCAGACCTACTAGCGGGAGGCCGGGCGAGCAGTACTTC
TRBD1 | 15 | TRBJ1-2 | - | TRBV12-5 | CASGLFPTGRYGYTF | TGTGCTAGTGGTTTGTTCCCGACAGGGAGGTATGGCTACACCTTC
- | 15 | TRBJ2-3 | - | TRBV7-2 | CASSLAPVDRDTQYF | TGTGCCAGCAGCTTAGCCCCGGTAGACAGGGATACGCAGTATTTT
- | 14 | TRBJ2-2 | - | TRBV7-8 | CASSPITDTGELFF | TGTGCCAGCAGCCCCATCACGGACACCGGGGAGCTGTTTTTT
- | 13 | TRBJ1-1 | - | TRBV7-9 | CASRTDRNTEAFF | TGTGCCAGCAGAACGGACAGGAACACTGAAGCTTTCTTT
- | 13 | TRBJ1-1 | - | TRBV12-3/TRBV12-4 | CASSFGANTEAFF | TGTGCCAGCAGTTTTGGAGCGAACACTGAAGCTTTCTTT
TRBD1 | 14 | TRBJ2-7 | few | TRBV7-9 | CASSSTDRAYEQYF | TGTGCCAGCAGCTCAACCGACAGGGCCTACGAGCAGTACTTC
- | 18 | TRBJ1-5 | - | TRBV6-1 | CASSEEAARGYSNQPQHF | TGTGCCAGCAGTGAAGAAGCGGCCCGGGGTTATAGCAATCAGCCCCAGCATTTT
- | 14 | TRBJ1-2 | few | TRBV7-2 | CASSLHLGSYGYTF | TGTGCCAGCAGCTTACATCTCGGCAGCTATGGCTACACCTTC
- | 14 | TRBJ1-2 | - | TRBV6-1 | CASSEFPENYGYTF | TGTGCCAGCAGTGAATTCCCAGAGAACTATGGCTACACCTTC
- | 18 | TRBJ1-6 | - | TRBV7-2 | CASSLERSGGSYNSPLHF | TGTGCCAGCAGCCTTGAAAGGTCGGGAGGGTCGTATAATTCACCCCTCCACTTT
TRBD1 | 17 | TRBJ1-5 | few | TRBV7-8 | CASSPWDSWDSNQPQHF | TGTGCCAGCAGCCCCTGGGACAGCTGGGATAGCAATCAGCCCCAGCATTTT
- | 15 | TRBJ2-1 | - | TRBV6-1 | CATGKGDPAYNEQFF | TGTGCCACCGGGAAAGGGGACCCGGCTTACAATGAGCAGTTCTTC
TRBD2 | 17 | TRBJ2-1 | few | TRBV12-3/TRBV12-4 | CASGRLADSPRPGEQFF | TGTGCCAGCGGGCGACTAGCGGACTCACCCCGACCCGGTGAGCAGTTCTTC
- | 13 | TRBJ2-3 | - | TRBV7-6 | CASSLEGSDTQYF | TGTGCCAGCAGCTTAGAAGGGTCAGATACGCAGTATTTT
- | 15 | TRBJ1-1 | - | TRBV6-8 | CASSWTRYRHTEAFF | TGTGCCAGCTCGTGGACTAGGTATCGACACACTGAAGCTTTCTTT
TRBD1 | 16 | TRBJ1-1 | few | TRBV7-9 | CASSSRTGKGATEAFF | TGTGCCAGCAGTTCAAGGACAGGGAAGGGGGCCACTGAAGCTTTCTTT
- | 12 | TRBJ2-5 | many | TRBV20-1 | CSGWPGRETQYF | TGCAGTGGGTGGCCAGGGCGGGAGACCCAGTACTTC
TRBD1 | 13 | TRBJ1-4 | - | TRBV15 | CATAGTGEEKLFF | TGTGCCACCGCCGGGACAGGGGAGGAAAAACTGTTTTTT
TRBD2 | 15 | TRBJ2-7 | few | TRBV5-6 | CASSVFSGAAYEQYF | TGTGCCAGCAGCGTATTTAGCGGGGCCGCCTACGAGCAGTACTTC
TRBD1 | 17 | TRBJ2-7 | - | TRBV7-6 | CASSLARVGQSSYEQYF | TGTGCCAGCAGCTTAGCGAGAGTGGGACAGAGCTCCTACGAGCAGTACTTC
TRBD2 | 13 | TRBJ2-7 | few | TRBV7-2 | CASTWTSSYEQYF | TGTGCCAGCACCTGGACTAGCTCCTACGAGCAGTACTTC
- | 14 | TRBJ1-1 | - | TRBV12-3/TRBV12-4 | CASSLTFMNTEAFF | TGTGCCAGCAGTTTAACATTTATGAACACTGAAGCTTTCTTT
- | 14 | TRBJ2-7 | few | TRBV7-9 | CASSGTKDNYEQYF | TGTGCCAGCAGCGGGACCAAGGATAACTACGAGCAGTACTTC
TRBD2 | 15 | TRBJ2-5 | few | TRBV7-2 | CASSSVSGMAETQYF | TGTGCCAGCAGCTCGGTTAGCGGGATGGCGGAGACCCAGTACTTC
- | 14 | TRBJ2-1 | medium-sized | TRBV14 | CASGGSESHNEQFF | TGTGCCAGCGGGGGATCGGAAAGTCACAATGAGCAGTTCTTC
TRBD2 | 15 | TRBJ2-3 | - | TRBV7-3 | CASSLSWREADTQYF | TGTGCCAGCAGCTTATCGTGGCGGGAGGCAGATACGCAGTATTTT
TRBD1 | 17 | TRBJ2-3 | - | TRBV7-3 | CASSLDTEGANTDTQYF | TGTGCCAGCAGCTTAGATACTGAGGGGGCCAACACAGATACGCAGTATTTT
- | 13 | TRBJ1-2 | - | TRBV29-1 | CSAWFRGDYGYTF | TGCAGCGCCTGGTTCCGGGGTGACTATGGCTACACCTTC
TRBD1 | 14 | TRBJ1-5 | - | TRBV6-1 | CASTIGQGRKPQHF | TGTGCCAGCACCATAGGACAGGGGAGGAAACCCCAGCATTTT
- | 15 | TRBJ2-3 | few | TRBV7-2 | CASSLGGVSTDTQYF | TGTGCCAGCAGCTTAGGGGGGGTGAGCACAGATACGCAGTATTTT
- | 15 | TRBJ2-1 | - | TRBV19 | CASSIGDGSYNEQFF | TGTGCCAGTAGTATAGGCGACGGATCCTACAATGAGCAGTTCTTC
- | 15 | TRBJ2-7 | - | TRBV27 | CASSWGNRDSYEQYF | TGTGCCAGCAGTTGGGGTAACAGGGATTCCTACGAGCAGTACTTC
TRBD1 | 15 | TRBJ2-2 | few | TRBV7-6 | CASSEDRGRTGELFF | TGTGCCAGCAGCGAGGACAGGGGGCGTACCGGGGAGCTGTTTTTT